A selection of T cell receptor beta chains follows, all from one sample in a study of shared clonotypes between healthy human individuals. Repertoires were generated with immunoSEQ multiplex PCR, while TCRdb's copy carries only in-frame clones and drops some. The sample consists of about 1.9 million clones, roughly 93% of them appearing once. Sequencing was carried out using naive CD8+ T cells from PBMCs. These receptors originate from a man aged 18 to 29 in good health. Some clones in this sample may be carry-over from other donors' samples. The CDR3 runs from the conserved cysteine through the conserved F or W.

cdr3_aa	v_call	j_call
CASSLRAGSLYEQYF	TRBV27	TRBJ2-7
CASSEQVGGAYNEQFF	TRBV6-4	TRBJ2-1
CATQTGTWGDTQYF	TRBV27	TRBJ2-3
CASSPPDQGYGIQYF	TRBV18	TRBJ2-4
CASSQASQGSTDTQYF	TRBV4-3	TRBJ2-3
CASRDRGRNEKLFF	TRBV27	TRBJ1-4
CASNFGADGKLFF	TRBV7-9	TRBJ1-4
CSGLTEPTYEQYF	TRBV29-1	TRBJ2-7
CASSVAGGLRTSTDTQYF	TRBV9	TRBJ2-3
CASSQEFDRGYEQYF	TRBV4-1	TRBJ2-7
CASRPTSGLYNEQFF	TRBV6-5	TRBJ2-1
CASSGIPTGLAGGDTQYF	TRBV2	TRBJ2-3
CATSWGRENYGYTF	TRBV15	TRBJ1-2
CASSGLADYEQYF	TRBV5-1	TRBJ2-7
CASSEALRGVHEQYF	TRBV2	TRBJ2-7
CASRAGQLIYEQYF	TRBV6-5	TRBJ2-7
CASSLRTSGASGYEQYF	TRBV5-8	TRBJ2-7
CASSPLNTEAFF	TRBV28	TRBJ1-1
CASSMTTTIKITEQYF	TRBV9	TRBJ2-7
CASSQRGREETQYF	TRBV28	TRBJ2-5
CATGGRVTYNEQFF	TRBV2	TRBJ2-1
CSVRDSGNYGYTF	TRBV29-1	TRBJ1-2